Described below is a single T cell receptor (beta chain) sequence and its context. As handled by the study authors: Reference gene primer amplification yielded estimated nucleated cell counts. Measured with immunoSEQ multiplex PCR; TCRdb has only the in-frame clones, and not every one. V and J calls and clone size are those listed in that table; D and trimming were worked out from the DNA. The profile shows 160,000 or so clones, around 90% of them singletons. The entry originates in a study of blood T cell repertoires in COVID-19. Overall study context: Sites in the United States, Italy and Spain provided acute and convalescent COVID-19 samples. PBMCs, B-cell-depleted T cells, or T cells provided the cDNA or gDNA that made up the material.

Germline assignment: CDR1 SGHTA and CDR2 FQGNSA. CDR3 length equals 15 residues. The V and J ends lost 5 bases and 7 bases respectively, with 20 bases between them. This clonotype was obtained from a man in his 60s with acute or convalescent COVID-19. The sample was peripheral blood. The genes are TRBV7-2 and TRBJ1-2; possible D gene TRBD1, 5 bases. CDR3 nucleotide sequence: TGTGCCAGCAGCGCCCCGGGGGTACGAATAACTGGCTACACCTTC. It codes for CASSAPGVRITGYTF.